The clone carrying this TCR beta chain was found a few times. Antigen: not known. This sample was included in a study of T cell repertoires in cytomegalovirus infection. In the study overall: Shared public TCR beta signatures pointed to both CMV infection and a matching HLA type. The study's findings and limits: HLA-C-restricted, CMV-specific TCR beta clonotypes were dominant ex vivo. CMV carriers having the relevant HLA were flagged by cumulative public TCR beta family frequency.

TCRdb independently ran MiXCR on the reads; one entry per CDR3 protein. The table lists approximately 160,000 distinct CDR3 sequences, roughly 15% of them singletons. The CDR3 loop spans 15 amino acids. The trim removed 10 bases at V and 2 bases at J, leaving 11 bases unmatched. CDR1 is SGHTA and CDR2 is FQGNSA in the germline V gene. The sample comprised CD8+ T cells from PBMCs. This clonotype was obtained from a human donor in good health (CMV status not recorded). Some clones in this sample may be carry-over from other donors' samples. This rearrangement joins TRBV7-2 to TRBJ2-7; 10 nucleotides align to TRBD2. The CDR3 region is CATTTNSGGPYEQYF. As DNA, the CDR3 is TGTGCCACAACTACCAATAGCGGGGGGCCCTACGAGCAGTACTTC.